The T cell receptor (beta chain) described here comes from a study of vaccination and CD4 T cells after COVID-19. Study-wide context: Stimulation of the cells used overlapping spike peptide pools from SARS-CoV-2 and from the common cold coronaviruses HCoV-NL63, HCoV-OC43 and HCoV-229E.

Losses at the gene ends were 2 bases for V and 3 bases for J; bases not matched to a gene: 8. Germline CDR1 is SGDLS and CDR2 is YYNGEE. This CDR3 has 16 amino acids. Worth noting for this clonotype: Its target is not known.

Cultured CD4+ T cells had their DNA profiled by the Oncomine TCR Beta short-read assay. TCRdb analysed the PCR reads with MiXCR anew, one entry per CDR3 protein. The table shows approximately 11,000 distinct CDR3 sequences, with 44% occurring only once. The sample's treatment: approximately 11-day PBMC culture with coronavirus spike peptide pools or control peptides (ViraFEST assay). Per well, 2 million to 2.5 million PBMCs were cultured in the presence of approximately 10 IU/ml IL-2 and 10 ug/ml peptide pools. Negative-selection isolation of CD4+ T cells was performed after 10 days of culture. The J gene is TRBJ1-2, the V gene TRBV9; 9 bases are shared with TRBD1. The receptor was derived from a human donor who had recovered from COVID-19. The sequenced sample consisted of CD4+ T cells from blood, cultured in vitro. CDR3 residues: CASSVGQGKGYYGYTF. In nucleotides, the CDR3 is TGTGCCAGCAGCGTCGGACAGGGGAAGGGATACTATGGCTACACCTTC.